The clone carrying this T cell receptor beta chain showed up just once. This sample was taken from a study of T cell changes during pregnancy in multiple sclerosis. The CDR3 is made up of 14 amino acids. V gave up 7 bases and J gave up 7 bases; unmatched junction bases: 7. The V gene's germline CDR1 is MNHNS and CDR2 SASEGT. Generated by immunoSEQ multiplex PCR, the TCRdb table keeps only in-frame clones and is missing some. The table lists roughly 90,000 clones, around 93% of them singletons, with approximately 4.5% in the top ten. The chain combines TRBV6-1 with TRBJ1-4; 9 nucleotides line up with TRBD1. This material consisted of peripheral blood, taken in the first trimester of pregnancy. This receptor was taken from a female donor with multiple sclerosis, enrolled in a pregnancy study. The CDR3 is CASTTGGGVEKLFF. The CDR3 DNA reads as TGTGCCAGCACAACAGGGGGCGGGGTTGAAAAACTGTTTTTT.